This passage covers 32 T cell receptor beta chains from one sample sequenced in a study of metastatic and nonmetastatic thyroid tumors. Patients underwent thyroid surgery, and none had received any treatment before it. TCRdb reprocessed the PCR reads via MiXCR. The repertoire holds fewer than 10,000 clones, with around 32% as singletons. Input material: adjacent normal tissue. All receptors derive from a female donor with papillary thyroid cancer or a benign thyroid nodule (not recorded which). Some clones in this sample may be carry-over from other donors' samples.

Points on this clone: A junction boundary mismatches the germline segment, possibly from a read error. The V gene is TRBV19, the J gene TRBJ2-2; D is tentatively TRBD1 or TRBD2 (5 bases each). The CDR3 sequence is 15 residues long. Looked up from germline, CDR1 is LNHDA and CDR2 is SQIVND (reference sequence). CDR3 DNA: TGTGCCAGTAGTGAACGGACGGACAACGACGGGGAGATGTTTTTT. Translating gives CASSERTDNDGEMFF.

Notes on this clone: The germline gene is not matched at one end of the junction; a read error may be the cause. This CDR3 reads CARSLFGGSTEAFF. For the CDR3, the DNA is TGTGCCAGAAGTTTATTCGGGGGCTCCACTGAAGCTTTCTTT. The chain has TRBV28 and TRBJ1-1; D may be TRBD1 (6 bases). This CDR3 comprises 14 residues. Germline V gene data show CDR1 as MDHEN and CDR2 as SYDVKM. Full variable domain (missing parts from reference TRBV28 and TRBJ1-1): DVKVTQSSRYLVKRTGEKVFLECVQDMDHENMFWYRQDPGLGLRLIYFSYDVKMKEKGDIPEGYSVSREKKERFSLILESASTNQTSMYLCARSLFGGSTEAFFGQGTRLTVV.

V is TRBV2 and J is TRBJ1-2, with D unclear. Looked up from germline, CDR1 is SNHLY and CDR2 is FYNNEI. V was shortened by 1 base and J by 3 bases, with 9 bases between the two germline ends. CDR3 length: 14 amino acids. CDR3 in DNA: TGTGCCAGCAGTGAAGAGCGCAGCTACTATGGCTACACCTTC. Its translation is CASSEERSYYGYTF.

This clone has more than one count but fewer than ten. The chain links TRBV19 to TRBJ1-6; 7 bases match TRBD1. Per the germline V gene, CDR1 is LNHDA and CDR2 is SQIVND (reference sequence). V was pared by 7 bases and J by 0 bases, with 0 bases of the junction left unmatched. The CDR3 is 14 residues long. CDR3 DNA sequence: TGTGCCAGTACAGGGGGCTCCTATAATTCACCCCTCCACTTT. Its protein product is CASTGGSYNSPLHF.

This clone was picked up one time. The chain has TRBV18 and TRBJ1-2; TRBD1 agrees at 9 bases. The CDR3 consists of 17 residues. Per germline, CDR1 KGHSH and CDR2 LQKENI. V gave up 0 bases and J gave up 7 bases; unmatched junction bases: 12. The CDR3 is CASSPPSSMGTGRGYTF. The CDR3 DNA sequence: TGTGCCAGCTCACCACCGTCATCCATGGGGACAGGGCGTGGCTACACCTTC.

The V and J genes are TRBV7-8 and TRBJ1-3; D is unresolved. V was shortened by 3 bases and J by 0 bases, with 15 bases between the two germline ends. The CDR3 runs 17 residues. Looked up from germline, CDR1 is SGHVS and CDR2 is FQNEAQ. The CDR3 DNA reads TGTGCCAGCAGCTTCCAGGCGGCCTGGAGCTCTGGAAACACCATATATTTT. Translated: CASSFQAAWSSGNTIYF.

By share, this clone counts as large. The chain is built from TRBV6-2 or TRBV6-3 and TRBJ2-2, with TRBD1 identical over 10 bases. The junction had 5 bases not matched to a gene; V was cut back by 2 bases and J by 5 bases. The CDR3 is made up of 16 amino acids. Germline assignment: CDR1 MNHEY and CDR2 SVGEGT. CDR3 nucleotide sequence: TGTGCCAGCAGTTACCCTCGGACAGGGGGAACCGGGGAGCTGTTTTTT. It specifies CASSYPRTGGTGELFF.

In this sample, this clone turned up a few times. The rearrangement uses TRBV4-1 and TRBJ2-1, with D uncertain. The germline V and J ends were trimmed by 4 bases and 7 bases, with 14 bases remaining between them. Germline CDR1 reads MGHRA; CDR2 reads YSYEKL. The CDR3 consists of 14 residues. In nucleotides, the CDR3 is TGCGCCAGCAGCCGGGTGGGGTTAAGGAATGAGCAGTTCTTC. This codes for CASSRVGLRNEQFF.

The V and J genes are TRBV3-1 and TRBJ2-4, with TRBD1 matching 8 bases. This CDR3 has 17 residues. J lost 0 bases, V lost 1 base, and 5 bases had no gene match. Germline V gives CDR1 LGHDT, CDR2 YNNKEL (reference sequence). CDR3 loop: CASSQATGGEAKNIQYF. The CDR3 nucleotides are TGTGCCAGCAGCCAAGCTACAGGGGGAGAAGCCAAAAACATTCAGTACTTC.

This chain links TRBV11-3 with TRBJ2-2; no firm D call. Germline V gene data show CDR1 as SGHNT and CDR2 as YENEEA. V shed 3 bases and J shed 2 bases, with 10 bases lying between them. This CDR3 has 15 residues. This chain's CDR3 is CASSLGQVNTGELFF. The CDR3 nucleotides read TGTGCCAGCAGCTTGGGTCAGGTCAACACCGGGGAGCTGTTTTTT. Variable domain in full (rest from reference TRBV11-3 and TRBJ2-2): EAGVVQSPRYKIIEKKQPVAFWCNPISGHNTLYWYLQNLGQGPELLIRYENEEAVDDSQLPKDRFSAERLKGVDSTLKIQPAELGDSAVYLCASSLGQVNTGELFFGEGSRLTVL.

The rearrangement joins TRBV3-1 to TRBJ1-2; possible D gene TRBD1, 6 bases. Germline V lookup: CDR1 LGHDT, CDR2 YNNKEL (reference sequence). V was clipped by 2 bases and J by 8 bases, with 12 bases between them. The CDR3 covers 13 residues. The CDR3 region is CASSQRQAGGYTF. The CDR3 DNA is TGTGCCAGCAGCCAAAGACAGGCGGGGGGCTACACCTTC.

The rearrangement links TRBV20-1 to TRBJ1-1; D might be TRBD1 (5 bases). The CDR3 consists of 14 residues. V lost 3 bases, J lost 8 bases, and 19 bases lay in between. Germline V CDR1 and CDR2: DFQATT, SNEGSKA (reference sequence). Here the CDR3 reads CSASEGTAVGEAFF. Here the CDR3 DNA reads TGCAGTGCTAGTGAGGGGACGGCGGTCGGCGAAGCTTTCTTT.

V and J are TRBV27 and TRBJ2-7, with 16 bases identical to TRBD2. Germline V lookup: CDR1 MNHEY, CDR2 SMNVEV (reference sequence). The V and J ends lost 5 bases and 5 bases, in that order; junction bases with no gene match: 12. This CDR3 is built from 18 residues. CDR3 sequence reads: CASSPLPGGTSGRDEQYF. The DNA for the CDR3 is TGTGCCAGCAGTCCACTCCCCGGTGGGACTAGCGGGAGGGACGAGCAGTACTTC.

This chain links TRBV9 with TRBJ2-1; 12 nucleotides line up with TRBD2. J gave up 4 bases and V 4 bases, and 6 bases lay outside the gene matches. The germline gives CDR1 SGDLS, CDR2 YYNGEE. The CDR3 totals 16 residues. As DNA, the CDR3 is TGTGCCAGCAGCCCTCGACTAGCGGGGGATTACAATGAGCAGTTCTTC. Amino acids: CASSPRLAGDYNEQFF.

This clone was found once. The chain joins TRBV20-1 to TRBJ1-1, with unresolved D. Trimming cost V 2 bases and J 1 base, with 14 bases left between them. The germline CDR1 and CDR2 sequences are DFQATT and SNEGSKA (reference sequence). This CDR3 is 15 amino acids long. The chain's CDR3 is CSARSPLGGNTEAFF. Here the CDR3 DNA reads TGCAGTGCTAGATCTCCCCTCGGAGGGAACACTGAAGCTTTCTTT.

By its share, this clone is medium-sized. This chain joins TRBV24-1 and TRBJ2-1; 12 bases are a match to TRBD2. The CDR3 runs 16 residues. Germline-derived CDR1 and CDR2 are KGHDR and SFDVKD. The J segment lost 8 bases and the V segment lost 4 bases, leaving 8 bases of the junction unmatched. This CDR3 is CATSDPNRLAGDEQFF. In DNA, the CDR3 is TGTGCCACCAGTGACCCAAACCGACTAGCGGGAGATGAGCAGTTCTTC.

The rearrangement links TRBV5-5 to TRBJ1-2; possibly TRBD1 for D (5 bases). Germline V lookup: CDR1 SGHKS, CDR2 YYEKEE (reference sequence). Trimming removed 4 bases from V and 5 bases from J, with 18 bases in between. CDR3 length: 15 residues. This CDR3 is CASSPDAGSGYGYTF. CDR3 in DNA: TGTGCCAGCAGCCCGGACGCAGGGAGCGGGTATGGCTACACCTTC. The full variable domain, its missing parts supplied by reference TRBV5-5 and TRBJ1-2, is DAGVTQSPTHLIKTRGQQVTLRCSPISGHKSVSWYQQVLGQGPQFIFQYYEKEERGRGNFPDRFSARQFPNYSSELNVNALLLGDSALYLCASSPDAGSGYGYTFGSGTRLTVV.

This clone appeared a few times. This CDR3 is CSASGLNLAYEQYF. CDR3 DNA sequence: TGCAGTGCTAGTGGCCTTAACCTTGCCTACGAGCAGTACTTC. V gene TRBV20-1 combines with J gene TRBJ2-7; D remains unclear. The CDR3 loop spans 14 amino acids. Trimming cost V 3 bases and J 2 bases, with 14 bases left between them. Germline CDR1 reads DFQATT; CDR2 reads SNEGSKA (reference sequence).

This clone was observed a handful of times. The V call is TRBV24-1, the J call TRBJ2-5; 10 positions match TRBD1. This CDR3 contains 16 residues. The germline V gene has CDR1 KGHDR and CDR2 SFDVKD. Germline trimming cut 7 bases from V and 1 base from J; bases unmatched to any gene: 8. This CDR3 reads CATSNSGTGAQETQYF. The CDR3 DNA reads TGTGCCACCAGCAACTCCGGGACAGGGGCCCAAGAGACCCAGTACTTC.

This chain joins TRBV11-2 and TRBJ1-1; D remains ambiguous. CDR1 SGHAT and CDR2 FQNNGV come from the germline V gene. V shed 5 bases and J shed 3 bases, with 7 bases lying between them. The CDR3 length is 12 residues. The CDR3 loop reads CASSPTYTEAFF. CDR3 sequence (DNA): TGTGCCAGCAGCCCCACCTACACTGAAGCTTTCTTT.

The CDR3 DNA is TGCAGTGCTCTGGGGGAGACCCAGTACTTC. This codes for CSALGETQYF. J is TRBJ2-5 and V is TRBV20-1; D is ambiguous. Germline-derived CDR1 and CDR2 are DFQATT and SNEGSKA (reference sequence). V was shortened by 5 bases and J by 5 bases, with 6 bases between the two germline ends. The CDR3 is made up of 10 amino acids.

The genes are TRBV11-2 and TRBJ1-6; a possible D gene is TRBD1 (6 bases). In germline, CDR1 is SGHAT, CDR2 FQNNGV. The germline V and J ends were trimmed by 5 bases and 2 bases, with 13 bases remaining between them. The CDR3 runs to 16 residues. CDR3 in amino acids: CASSPLEGAYNSPLHF. In DNA, the CDR3 is TGTGCCAGCAGCCCCCTGGAGGGGGCCTATAATTCACCCCTCCACTTT.

As regards this clone: At one boundary the junction diverges from the germline segment, which might be a read error. The genes are TRBV6-1 and TRBJ2-5, with 7 positions matching TRBD2. The length of the CDR3 is 16 residues. The germline V gene has CDR1 MNHNS and CDR2 SASEGT. The CDR3: CASSEAAGVGQKTQYF. DNA of the CDR3: TGTGCCAGCAGTGAAGCGGCGGGAGTGGGCCAAAAGACCCAGTACTTC.

This clone was counted only a few times. CDR3 loop: CASSPRLLWVTGELFF. CDR3 coding DNA: TGTGCCAGCAGCCCCCGTTTGTTGTGGGTCACCGGGGAGCTGTTTTTT. The chain joins TRBV9 to TRBJ2-2; D ambiguous. The V and J ends lost 4 bases and 4 bases respectively, with 17 bases between them. Germline V gene sequence: CDR1 SGDLS, CDR2 YYNGEE. This CDR3 spans 16 amino acids.

This chain links TRBV5-5 with TRBJ2-7; D remains ambiguous. The CDR3 runs to 15 residues. CDR1 is SGHKS, CDR2 YYEKEE, per germline (reference sequence). V shed 0 bases and J shed 1 base, with 11 bases lying between them. DNA for the CDR3: TGTGCCAGCAGCTTGGCGGCTGTGGGATCCTACGAGCAGTACTTC. Its protein is CASSLAAVGSYEQYF.

The chain recombines TRBV20-1 with TRBJ1-1, with a possible D match to TRBD1 (5 bases). V was clipped by 0 bases and J by 8 bases, with 16 bases between them. CDR3 length: 14 amino acids. CDR1 and CDR2 from the germline V gene are DFQATT and SNEGSKA (reference sequence). CDR3 in DNA: TGCAGTGCTAGAGATAAAACGGCGGGACCCGAAGCTTTCTTT. Amino acids: CSARDKTAGPEAFF.

This clone was counted a few times. This CDR3 is CASSSLGGGSCTDTQYF. The CDR3 DNA reads TGTGCCAGCAGTTCACTCGGGGGCGGGTCCTGCACAGATACGCAGTATTTT. This chain connects TRBV6-2 or TRBV6-3 to TRBJ2-3; D assignment may be TRBD1 or TRBD2 (6 bases each). With 4 bases removed from V and 1 base from J, the gap between germline ends came to 18 bases. Germline V lookup: CDR1 MNHEY, CDR2 SVGEGT. The CDR3 runs to 17 residues.

This clone was counted between two and nine times. The chain is built from TRBV19 and TRBJ2-2, with D hard to call. V lost 8 bases and J lost 1, with 2 bases in between. Germline V lookup: CDR1 LNHDA, CDR2 SQIVND (reference sequence). The CDR3 is 11 amino acids. The CDR3 DNA reads TGTGCCAGTGGGAACACCGGGGAGCTGTTTTTT. Translation gives CASGNTGELFF.

The chain has TRBV5-5 and TRBJ2-5; 15 bases line up with TRBD2. The DNA end favors TRBJ2-1, so the J call may be wrong. There are 18 residues in the CDR3. Per the germline V gene, CDR1 is SGHKS and CDR2 is YYEKEE (reference sequence). Here the CDR3 DNA reads TGTGCCAGCATCTTTTCCCGGACTAGCGGGAGGGCCGGTAATGAGCAGTTCTTC. Its translation: CASIFSRTSGRAGNEQFF.

A few counts support this clone. The chain has TRBV29-1 and TRBJ2-1, with 14 bases aligning to TRBD2. The CDR3 runs to 14 residues. Germline-derived CDR1 and CDR2 are SQVTM and ANQGSEA. Trimming took 7 bases from V and 6 from J; bases not matched to a gene: 5. DNA of the CDR3: TGCAGCGCTAGCGGACTAGCGGGAGGCAATGAGCAGTTCTTC. As protein: CSASGLAGGNEQFF.

V gene TRBV6-2 or TRBV6-3 combines with J gene TRBJ2-1, with 7 bases that match TRBD2. The germline V gene has CDR1 MNHEY and CDR2 SVGEGT. The V and J ends lost 2 bases and 2 bases, in that order; junction bases with no gene match: 9. The CDR3 length is 17 residues. DNA for the CDR3: TGTGCCAGCAGTTACGGCGGGAGCTCGGCCACCTACAATGAGCAGTTCTTC. This encodes CASSYGGSSATYNEQFF.

Judged by abundance, this clone is medium-sized. This sequence joins TRBV15 and TRBJ2-1; no definite D call. Per germline, CDR1 LNHNV and CDR2 YYDKDF (reference sequence). The CDR3 is made up of 14 amino acids. The V and J ends lost 3 bases and 6 bases respectively, with 12 bases between them. The CDR3 sequence: CATSSAPWSNEQFF. The CDR3 DNA reads TGTGCCACCAGCAGCGCGCCATGGAGCAATGAGCAGTTCTTC.